This T cell receptor beta chain was profiled in a study of OX40 agonist ivuxolimab in advanced cancers. Sequencing was performed with immunoSEQ multiplex PCR; in TCRdb, only in-frame clones are kept and a portion is missing. The sample carries fewer than 60,000 clones, 75% to 80% recorded once. This CDR3 region has 13 residues. CDR1 SEHNR and CDR2 FQNEAQ come from the germline V gene (reference sequence). Trimming took off 3 bases at V and 5 bases at J, with 7 bases between the two ends. This chain joins TRBV7-9 and TRBJ1-4; no clear D gene. Sample: CD4+ or CD8+ T cells sorted from blood, taken in a trial of the OX40 agonist ivuxolimab. The source of this sequence is an adult with an advanced solid tumor such as melanoma, head and neck, liver or kidney cancer. The CDR3 sequence: CASSLRMNEKLFF. For the CDR3, the DNA is TGTGCCAGCAGCTTGCGCATGAATGAAAAACTGTTTTTT.